One sample yielded the 16 T cell receptor beta chains listed below, sequenced in a study of shared clonotypes between healthy human individuals. Profiling relied on immunoSEQ multiplex PCR, and the TCRdb table lists in-frame clones only, not all of them. The data show hundreds of thousands of clones, around 73% seen once. The sequenced sample consisted of memory CD4+ T cells sorted from blood. Subset defined: CD45RA-negative fraction. The receptor set was obtained from a young woman in good health.

CDR3 sequence reads: CAISELDLSSYEQYF. The CDR3 region has the DNA TGTGCCATCAGTGAGTTGGATCTGAGCTCCTACGAGCAGTACTTC. The gene calls are TRBV10-3 and TRBJ2-7; D remains ambiguous. The CDR3 spans 15 residues. V lost 1 base to trimming and J lost 0 bases, with 10 bases between them. CDR1 is ENHRY and CDR2 is SYGVKD in the germline V gene.

This rearrangement joins TRBV28 to TRBJ2-3; TRBD2 aligns across 9 bases. V lost 6 bases to trimming and J lost 5 bases; unmatched junction nucleotides: 6. CDR1 and CDR2 from the germline V gene are MDHEN and SYDVKM. The CDR3 extends over 14 amino acids. The CDR3 sequence: CASSMAGGGDTQYF. The CDR3 DNA reads TGTGCCAGCAGCATGGCGGGGGGGGGAGATACGCAGTATTTT.

In this sample, this clone turned up a few times. V usage is TRBV20-1 and J usage is TRBJ1-1; D is unclear. Germline-derived CDR1 and CDR2 are DFQATT and SNEGSKA (reference sequence). This CDR3 comprises 11 residues. Trimming took off 6 bases at V and 3 bases at J, with 8 bases between the two ends. CDR3 amino acids: CSAPRHTEAFF. CDR3 sequence (DNA): TGCAGTGCACCCCGGCACACTGAAGCTTTCTTT.

This clone was seen more than once but under ten times. The chain couples TRBV7-2 to TRBJ2-5, with D unresolved. Trimming cost V 5 bases and J 6 bases, with 16 bases left between them. The CDR3 is 14 residues long. CDR1 SGHTA and CDR2 FQGNSA come from the germline V gene. The chain's CDR3 is CASSPILEVKTQYF. As DNA, the CDR3 is TGTGCCAGCAGCCCCATTCTCGAGGTAAAGACCCAGTACTTC.

The V call is TRBV11-2, the J call TRBJ2-7, with TRBD2 matching 10 bases. The germline V gene encodes CDR1 SGHAT and CDR2 FQNNGV. This CDR3 comprises 18 residues. J was trimmed by 1 base and V by 4 bases; bases with no gene match: 13. CDR3 sequence: CASSSRAASGSKSYEQYF. In nucleotides, the CDR3 is TGTGCCAGCAGCTCCCGAGCGGCTAGCGGGAGTAAGTCCTACGAGCAGTACTTC.

J is TRBJ1-3 and V is TRBV6-5; 7 nucleotides agree with TRBD1. Germline CDR1 is MNHEY and CDR2 is SVGAGI. The V segment lost 2 bases and the J segment 2 bases; nucleotides outside the gene matches: 6. There are 16 residues in the CDR3. The DNA of the CDR3 is TGTGCCAGCAGTTACGGAGGTCAGGGGGCTGGAAACACCATATATTTT. Its translation: CASSYGGQGAGNTIYF.

The chain links TRBV18 to TRBJ2-1, with 12 bases identical to TRBD2. Germline loops: CDR1 KGHSH, CDR2 LQKENI. The CDR3 is made up of 19 amino acids. V dropped 1 base and J dropped 5; count of bases not matched to a gene: 12. The CDR3, as DNA: TGTGCCAGCTCACCACTGGCTAGCGGGAGGGCCTTAAGCAACAATGAGCAGTTCTTC. Translated: CASSPLASGRALSNNEQFF.

The chain employs TRBV14 and TRBJ2-5, with D uncertain. Germline V gene data show CDR1 as SGHDN and CDR2 as FVKESK. The CDR3 is made up of 13 amino acids. V dropped 2 bases and J dropped 4 bases, with 8 bases sitting between them. CDR3 bases: TGTGCCAGCAGCCAATCTGCCCTAGAGACCCAGTACTTC. Translation: CASSQSALETQYF.

DNA of the CDR3: TGCGCCAGCAGATACAGGGAAGGTGAAGCTTTCTTT. Amino acid sequence: CASRYREGEAFF. The chain carries TRBV5-1 and TRBJ1-1; tentatively, D is TRBD1 (6 bases). Trimming pared 5 bases from V and 7 bases from J, leaving 12 bases between. CDR3 length: 12 residues. CDR1 is SGHRS and CDR2 is YFSETQ in the germline V gene.

To note about this clone: Other DNA sequences in the same sample also yield this CDR3. The chain recombines TRBV14 with TRBJ2-1; 7 bases line up with TRBD2. The CDR3 is made up of 16 amino acids. Germline trimming cut 1 base from V and 0 bases from J; bases unmatched to any gene: 3. The germline V gene has CDR1 SGHDN and CDR2 FVKESK. CDR3 region: CASSQVGGSSYNEQFF. In DNA form, the CDR3 reads TGTGCCAGCAGCCAAGTGGGCGGGAGCTCCTACAATGAGCAGTTCTTC.

This clone has a count of ten or more. This same CDR3 is encoded by further DNA sequences in the sample. V gene TRBV5-1 combines with J gene TRBJ2-7; 8 nucleotides align to TRBD2. Germline V CDR1 and CDR2: SGHRS, YFSETQ. The CDR3 contains 15 residues. J was trimmed by 3 bases and V by 4 bases; bases with no gene match: 9. The CDR3 sequence is CASSDGPGLGYEQYF. The CDR3 DNA reads as TGCGCCAGCAGCGACGGACCGGGACTAGGCTACGAGCAGTACTTC.

CDR3 DNA: TGTGCCAGCGCGTCAGGGGCAGGAGCCAAAAACATTCAGTACTTC. As protein: CASASGAGAKNIQYF. V usage is TRBV6-5 and J usage is TRBJ2-4; D perhaps matches TRBD1 (6 bases). The CDR3 runs 15 residues. From germline, CDR1 is MNHEY and CDR2 SVGAGI. Trimming stripped 8 bases from V and 0 bases from J, with 14 bases between.

The V call is TRBV13, the J call TRBJ1-2, with a weak D call TRBD1 (5 bases). CDR1 PRHDT and CDR2 FYEKMQ come from the germline V gene (reference sequence). V lost 2 bases and J 4 bases, leaving 8 bases between the germline ends. The CDR3 spans 13 residues. CDR3 amino acids: CASSLWDRYGYTF. For the CDR3, the DNA is TGTGCCAGCAGCTTATGGGACCGCTATGGCTACACCTTC.

CDR3 protein: CASSDQLLNTEAFF. In nucleotides, the CDR3 is TGTGCCAGCAGTGACCAATTATTGAACACTGAAGCTTTCTTT. The chain joins TRBV2 to TRBJ1-1; D remains ambiguous. The CDR3 length is 14 residues. CDR1 is SNHLY, CDR2 FYNNEI, per germline. Deletions cut 3 bases from V and 0 bases from J, with 8 bases between.

The V and J genes are TRBV29-1 and TRBJ2-1; D is unresolved. This CDR3 is built from 14 residues. Trimming left V 1 base short and J 0 bases short, with 7 bases between. Germline V CDR1 and CDR2: SQVTM, ANQGSEA. CDR3 in DNA: TGCAGCGTTGAAGGATCTAGCTCCTACAATGAGCAGTTCTTC. Translating gives CSVEGSSSYNEQFF.

The rearrangement joins TRBV6-1 to TRBJ1-2; D ambiguous. Trimming stripped 4 bases from V and 0 bases from J, with 9 bases between. This CDR3 region has 14 residues. Germline CDR1 is MNHNS and CDR2 is SASEGT. CDR3 bases: TGTGCCAGCAGTGCCGGCGTATCTAACTATGGCTACACCTTC. This gives the protein CASSAGVSNYGYTF.